This TCR beta chain was recorded in a study of blood T cell repertoires in COVID-19. As originally analysed: Amplification with reference gene primers provided the estimates of nucleated cell counts. Generated by immunoSEQ multiplex PCR, the TCRdb table keeps only in-frame clones and is missing some. The V and J calls and clone size come from that table; D and trimming were worked out from the DNA. The sample contains about 140,000 clones, around 88% of which appear only once. The V end lost 4 bases, the J end lost 4 bases, and 20 bases lay between the germline ends. The germline V gene has CDR1 LGHDT and CDR2 YNNKEL (reference sequence). The CDR3 extends over 16 amino acids.

The source material was peripheral blood. The V call is TRBV3-1 (or the pseudogene TRBV3-2), the J call TRBJ2-7, with D perhaps TRBD1 (6 bases). The TCR was taken from a woman aged 60 to 75 with acute or convalescent COVID-19. The CDR3 sequence is CASSPQGLSGLYEQYF. The CDR3 nucleotides are TGTGCCAGCAGCCCTCAGGGGTTGAGTGGATTATACGAGCAGTACTTC.